The entry below describes one TCR beta chain. Antigen specificity is unknown. The CDR3 sequence is 14 residues long. CDR1 is MNHEY, CDR2 SMNVEV, per germline (reference sequence). Trimming left V 3 bases short and J 2 bases short, with 11 bases between. One entry per CDR3 protein results from TCRdb running MiXCR on the 5' RACE reads. The sample lists about 120,000 distinct CDR3 sequences, about 6.8% occurring once. The data were obtained in a study of T cells after yellow fever vaccination. Study-wide points: Of the clonotypes, a small share occurred in both CD4 and CD8 compartments.

The clonotype originates from a man between 18 and 35 years old who received the YFV17D yellow fever vaccine. The source material was CD4+ T cells sorted from PBMCs, sampled roughly 45 days after the first yellow fever vaccination. This chain connects TRBV27 to TRBJ2-7, with D perhaps TRBD1 (5 bases). CDR3 loop: CASSFFGRAYEQYF. The CDR3 DNA sequence: TGTGCCAGCAGTTTTTTTGGCAGGGCCTACGAGCAGTACTTC.